This is a list of T cell receptor beta chains from one sample in a study of blood T cells in healthy people across ages. TCRdb called the 5' RACE reads again in MiXCR, with one record for every CDR3 protein. The sample shows about 570,000 distinct CDR3 sequences, 25% to 30% of them seen only once. The sample consisted of blood. The receptors were gathered from a woman in her 70s in good health. Both conserved end residues are part of each CDR3. Each record gives: J gene, clone size, D gene, V gene, CDR3 DNA, CDR3 protein. D genes are given only for firm matches. Clone size is not always given. Where it is, it says once, few, many or a class for expanded clones.

j_gene: TRBJ2-3
abundance: few
d_gene: TRBD2
v_gene: TRBV7-2
CDR3nt: TGTGCCAGCAGCTTAGGGGTGGGGAGGGGAATGGATACGCAGTATTTT
CDR3aa: CASSLGVGRGMDTQYF

j_gene: TRBJ2-5
abundance: few
d_gene: TRBD2
v_gene: TRBV20-1
CDR3nt: TGCAGTGCTAGAACACCGCGGGAGCAGTACTTC
CDR3aa: CSARTPREQYF

j_gene: TRBJ1-4
abundance: NA
d_gene: NA
v_gene: TRBV15
CDR3nt: TGTGCCACCAGCAAGGGGAGGGAAAAACTGTTTTTT
CDR3aa: CATSKGREKLFF

j_gene: TRBJ1-2
abundance: NA
d_gene: NA
v_gene: TRBV16
CDR3nt: TGTGCCAGCAGCCGAGCCGGGACGGCTGATGGCTACACCTTC
CDR3aa: CASSRAGTADGYTF

j_gene: TRBJ2-2
abundance: NA
d_gene: NA
v_gene: TRBV5-1
CDR3nt: TGCGCCAGCAGCTTGGTGGCTAGTTGGACCGGGGAGCTGTTTTTT
CDR3aa: CASSLVASWTGELFF

j_gene: TRBJ2-5
abundance: few
d_gene: NA
v_gene: TRBV29-1
CDR3nt: TGCGGCGTTGTTCGGGGGGCATTAGAGACCCAGTACTTC
CDR3aa: CGVVRGALETQYF

j_gene: TRBJ1-2
abundance: many
d_gene: NA
v_gene: TRBV9
CDR3nt: TGTGCCAGCAGCCCGGGGGGCGGTGGCTACACCTTC
CDR3aa: CASSPGGGGYTF

j_gene: TRBJ2-7
abundance: few
d_gene: NA
v_gene: TRBV12-3/TRBV12-4
CDR3nt: TGTGCCAGCAGTTTATTACAGGGAGCCTCCTACGAGCAGTACTTC
CDR3aa: CASSLLQGASYEQYF

j_gene: TRBJ2-5
abundance: NA
d_gene: TRBD2
v_gene: TRBV5-1
CDR3nt: TGCGCCAGCAGTCGGGGGGGACTAGCGGGACAAGAGACCCAGTACTTC
CDR3aa: CASSRGGLAGQETQYF

j_gene: TRBJ2-1
abundance: NA
d_gene: NA
v_gene: TRBV6-2/TRBV6-3
CDR3nt: TGTGCCAGCAGCCCTCAACACGGGAATGAGCAGTTCTTC
CDR3aa: CASSPQHGNEQFF

j_gene: TRBJ2-1
abundance: NA
d_gene: TRBD1
v_gene: TRBV7-2
CDR3nt: TGTGCCAGCAGCTTAGTAGGCGGGACAGGGGTCTACAATGAGCAGTTCTTC
CDR3aa: CASSLVGGTGVYNEQFF

j_gene: TRBJ2-5
abundance: few
d_gene: TRBD2
v_gene: TRBV20-1
CDR3nt: TGCAGTGCTAGAGATCTGCTTAGCGGGGGGGCTAGTGGGACCCAGTACTTC
CDR3aa: CSARDLLSGGASGTQYF

j_gene: TRBJ1-1
abundance: NA
d_gene: NA
v_gene: TRBV19
CDR3nt: TGTGCCAGTAGTGACAGGCCGAACACTGAAGCTTTCTTT
CDR3aa: CASSDRPNTEAFF

j_gene: TRBJ1-5
abundance: NA
d_gene: NA
v_gene: TRBV6-5
CDR3nt: TGTGCCAGCAGTCCGCTCCGGGGGGTTCAGCCCCAGCATTTT
CDR3aa: CASSPLRGVQPQHF

j_gene: TRBJ2-2
abundance: NA
d_gene: NA
v_gene: TRBV7-9
CDR3nt: TGTGCCAGCAGCCGACTGGGGGTTGATACCGGGGAGCTGTTTTTT
CDR3aa: CASSRLGVDTGELFF

j_gene: TRBJ2-4
abundance: NA
d_gene: TRBD1
v_gene: TRBV20-1
CDR3nt: TGCAGTGCTAGAAGCGGACAGGGTGGCATTCAGTACTTC
CDR3aa: CSARSGQGGIQYF

j_gene: TRBJ2-2
abundance: few
d_gene: NA
v_gene: TRBV21-1
CDR3nt: TGTGCCAGCAGCAAAGAGGGGCAGGGGAACACCGGGGAGCTGTTTTTT
CDR3aa: CASSKEGQGNTGELFF

j_gene: TRBJ1-3
abundance: NA
d_gene: NA
v_gene: TRBV9
CDR3nt: TGTGCCAGCAGCCGGGTGGGCAGCTTACTCGGAAACACCATATATTTT
CDR3aa: CASSRVGSLLGNTIYF

j_gene: TRBJ2-5
abundance: few
d_gene: TRBD1
v_gene: TRBV20-1
CDR3nt: TGCAGTGCTAGAGCCCTGGGACAGTCCCAAGAGACCCAGTACTTC
CDR3aa: CSARALGQSQETQYF

j_gene: TRBJ1-2
abundance: NA
d_gene: NA
v_gene: TRBV3-1
CDR3nt: TGTGCCAGCAGCCACCCGGGAGTCTATGGCTACACCTTC
CDR3aa: CASSHPGVYGYTF

j_gene: TRBJ2-3
abundance: few
d_gene: NA
v_gene: TRBV5-1
CDR3nt: TGCGCCAGCAGCTTAAACGGAGGCACAGATACGCAGTATTTT
CDR3aa: CASSLNGGTDTQYF

j_gene: TRBJ2-3
abundance: few
d_gene: NA
v_gene: TRBV27
CDR3nt: TGTGCCAGCAGTTATCGGGGGAGCACAGATACGCAGTATTTT
CDR3aa: CASSYRGSTDTQYF

j_gene: TRBJ2-5
abundance: NA
d_gene: NA
v_gene: TRBV7-2
CDR3nt: TGTGCCAGCAGCTTAGTAATTGGGTACCAAGAGACCCAGTACTTC
CDR3aa: CASSLVIGYQETQYF

j_gene: TRBJ2-7
abundance: NA
d_gene: NA
v_gene: TRBV29-1
CDR3nt: TGCAGCGTTGGGGATGGGTCCAATCCTCCTACGGAGCAGTACTTC
CDR3aa: CSVGDGSNPPTEQYF

j_gene: TRBJ1-5
abundance: NA
d_gene: NA
v_gene: TRBV7-8
CDR3nt: TGTGCCAGCAGCAATGGGGTCAGCAATCAGCCCCAGCATTTT
CDR3aa: CASSNGVSNQPQHF

j_gene: TRBJ2-5
abundance: few
d_gene: NA
v_gene: TRBV12-3/TRBV12-4
CDR3nt: TGTGCCAGCAGGATGTTGGATAAGACCCAGTACTTC
CDR3aa: CASRMLDKTQYF

j_gene: TRBJ2-2
abundance: few
d_gene: TRBD1
v_gene: TRBV7-6
CDR3nt: TGTGCCAGCAGCCCTTCCAGGGGGCTCAACACCGGGGAGCTGTTTTTT
CDR3aa: CASSPSRGLNTGELFF

j_gene: TRBJ1-6
abundance: NA
d_gene: NA
v_gene: TRBV20-1
CDR3nt: TGCAGTGCTATATCCCGGACACACGGGAATTCACCCCTCCACTTT
CDR3aa: CSAISRTHGNSPLHF

j_gene: TRBJ1-2
abundance: few
d_gene: TRBD1
v_gene: TRBV7-3
CDR3nt: TGTGCCAGCAGCATAGGGACAGGGGATAACTATGGCTACACCTTC
CDR3aa: CASSIGTGDNYGYTF

j_gene: TRBJ2-2
abundance: few
d_gene: TRBD2
v_gene: TRBV20-1
CDR3nt: TGCAGTGCTAGAGATTTAGCGGGGGGGCTGGCCGGGGAGCTGTTTTTT
CDR3aa: CSARDLAGGLAGELFF

j_gene: TRBJ2-7
abundance: many
d_gene: NA
v_gene: TRBV27
CDR3nt: TGTGCCAGCAGTTTACGTCTAGCAGGCCCCTACGAGCAGTACTTC
CDR3aa: CASSLRLAGPYEQYF

j_gene: TRBJ1-1
abundance: few
d_gene: NA
v_gene: TRBV29-1
CDR3nt: TGCAGCGTTGTTAGGGCGGGCACTGAAGCTTTCTTT
CDR3aa: CSVVRAGTEAFF

j_gene: TRBJ2-7
abundance: NA
d_gene: NA
v_gene: TRBV3-1
CDR3nt: TGTGCCAGCAGCCAAAAGGGGCAGTTCTACGAGCAGTACTTC
CDR3aa: CASSQKGQFYEQYF

j_gene: TRBJ2-7
abundance: NA
d_gene: NA
v_gene: TRBV5-1
CDR3nt: TGCGCCAGCAGCGGGGGGGACAGCGGCTCTTACGAGCAGTACTTC
CDR3aa: CASSGGDSGSYEQYF

j_gene: TRBJ1-4
abundance: few
d_gene: NA
v_gene: TRBV12-3/TRBV12-4
CDR3nt: TGTGCCAGCAGTGCGGGGCGGATGAATGAAAAACTGTTTTTT
CDR3aa: CASSAGRMNEKLFF

j_gene: TRBJ2-5
abundance: NA
d_gene: TRBD1
v_gene: TRBV2
CDR3nt: TGTGCCAGCAGTGAACAAACTCCGGGACAGAAGTTCTTC
CDR3aa: CASSEQTPGQKFF

j_gene: TRBJ2-5
abundance: few
d_gene: NA
v_gene: TRBV6-1
CDR3nt: TGTGCCAGCAGTTGGTCAAAGCAGCAGTACTTC
CDR3aa: CASSWSKQQYF

j_gene: TRBJ2-5
abundance: NA
d_gene: TRBD2
v_gene: TRBV7-2
CDR3nt: TGTGCCAGCAGCTCCGCGGTCGTTAGCGGGAGAAAACAAGAGACCCAGTACTTC
CDR3aa: CASSSAVVSGRKQETQYF

j_gene: TRBJ2-7
abundance: few
d_gene: NA
v_gene: TRBV5-6
CDR3nt: TGTGCCAGCAGCCCCGGAATCAGGAGATCTAAACACGAGCAGTACTTC
CDR3aa: CASSPGIRRSKHEQYF

j_gene: TRBJ2-5
abundance: many
d_gene: NA
v_gene: TRBV7-2
CDR3nt: TGTGCCAGCTCAGGGGGGGGGCGAGAGACCCAGTACTTC
CDR3aa: CASSGGGRETQYF

j_gene: TRBJ2-3
abundance: NA
d_gene: TRBD2
v_gene: TRBV7-2
CDR3nt: TGTGCCAGCAGGCGGACTAGCGGATCCACAGATACGCAGTATTTT
CDR3aa: CASRRTSGSTDTQYF

j_gene: TRBJ2-5
abundance: many
d_gene: NA
v_gene: TRBV28
CDR3nt: TGTGCCAGCAGTTCGTTCGTTCGAGAGACCCAGTACTTC
CDR3aa: CASSSFVRETQYF

j_gene: TRBJ1-1
abundance: few
d_gene: NA
v_gene: TRBV30
CDR3nt: TGTGCCTGGAGTGTACACCAGGTGAACACTGAAGCTTTCTTT
CDR3aa: CAWSVHQVNTEAFF

j_gene: TRBJ1-2
abundance: few
d_gene: NA
v_gene: TRBV15
CDR3nt: TGTGCCACCAGCAGGCCAGGGGATGGCTACACCTTC
CDR3aa: CATSRPGDGYTF

j_gene: TRBJ2-1
abundance: few
d_gene: TRBD2
v_gene: TRBV7-3
CDR3nt: TGTGCCAGCAGCCCCGTGAGCGGGGGGAACAATGAGCAGCTCTTC
CDR3aa: CASSPVSGGNNEQLF

j_gene: TRBJ1-6
abundance: few
d_gene: TRBD1
v_gene: TRBV20-1
CDR3nt: TGCAGTGCGCGAGGGTCAGCCGACAGGGAGGCTTATAATTCACCCCTCCACTTT
CDR3aa: CSARGSADREAYNSPLHF

j_gene: TRBJ1-1
abundance: few
d_gene: NA
v_gene: TRBV5-6
CDR3nt: TGTGCCAGCAGCTTGGTGGGTGGAGGGTACACTGAAGCTTTCTTT
CDR3aa: CASSLVGGGYTEAFF

j_gene: TRBJ2-7
abundance: few
d_gene: NA
v_gene: TRBV7-8
CDR3nt: TGTGCCAGCAGAGAACAGACGGGAGCCTACGAGCAGTACTTC
CDR3aa: CASREQTGAYEQYF

j_gene: TRBJ2-7
abundance: NA
d_gene: NA
v_gene: TRBV4-3
CDR3nt: TGCGCCAGCAGCCAAGTAATGGGCTCCTACGAGCAGTACTTC
CDR3aa: CASSQVMGSYEQYF

j_gene: TRBJ2-2
abundance: few
d_gene: NA
v_gene: TRBV24-1
CDR3nt: TGTGCCACCGGGGTAGCCCACGGGGAGCTGTTTTTT
CDR3aa: CATGVAHGELFF